Listed here is a single T cell receptor (beta chain). The clone's antigen remains unknown. Base qualities are not at hand, and no much larger clone is one base apart. Enrolling through a virtual design, the prospective study's participants ranged in age from roughly 18 to 90 years and lived across about two dozen United States geographic areas. In the prospective study, participants were assigned to cohorts based on the clinical history participants reported in a screening survey and a study questionnaire. Recovered participants in ImmuneRACE Cohort 3 were defined as having two consecutive negative NP/OP PCR tests, clearance from a healthcare professional, or resolution of symptoms. In the prospective study, whole blood, serum and a nasopharyngeal or oropharyngeal swab were collected from each participant by mobile phlebotomists. Over an approximately 2-month period, participants in the prospective study had the option of providing additional blood draws and questionnaires. Before DNA extraction, blood samples from the prospective study were shipped at room temperature or frozen.

This sample is part of a study of blood T cell repertoires in COVID-19 (dated by TCRdb to the early 2020s). Regarding the complete study: The collaborator samples originated in the United States, Italy and Spain and spanned the acute and convalescent phases of COVID-19. The repertoires were made available in a free public database intended to serve as a resource for research on the immune response to SARS-CoV-2. Sample metadata almost always included a de-identified subject ID, COVID-19 status, age in years and sex. The prospective study material was composed of cDNA or gDNA derived from T cells, B-cell-depleted T cells, or PBMCs. HLA class I and class II types, where available, came from metadata supplied by the sample provider rather than from assay-based typing. Subjects who had been exposed to COVID-19, were actively infected with it, or had recovered from it provided the deeply sampled blood TCRbeta repertoires that made up the dataset. Samples were obtained from the ongoing ImmuneRACE study (first 160 participants) and from some 1,300 subjects provided by 6 global collaborators.

TCRbeta CDR3 regions were amplified from genomic DNA by means of the immunoSEQ Assay, a bias-controlled multiplex PCR. The study's processing was this. Nucleated cell counts per sample were estimated from amplification of reference gene primers within the assay. To quantify the absolute abundance of each unique TCRbeta CDR3 rearrangement, sequence reads were collapsed and filtered. Productive Simpson clonality was computed per sample as the square root of Simpson's diversity index over productive rearrangements. TCRdb obtained this table from immuneACCESS and retained in-frame rearrangements with V and J assigned. These tables miss some clones; where compared with another copy, unresolved V genes account for less than half of the shortfall, and the remainder is unexplained. V and J calls and clone size follow that table, whereas D and trimming were derived from the DNA. Across this sample there are 200,000 or so clones, with about 90% seen only once. Of the sample, 6.5% to 9.5% falls within the top ten clones.

Per the germline V gene, SGHRS is the CDR1 and YFSETQ is the CDR2. Trimming removed 3 bases from V and 4 bases from J, leaving 13 bases between the germline ends. Taken from cysteine to phenylalanine, the CDR3 has 14 residues. The CDR3 DNA has 42 bases and is translated from base 1. Summary of the overall study and its limitations: Clinical and demographic metadata were provided uncurated, with the amount varying by source and participant.

The sequence derives from a woman aged 18-29 years who had recovered from COVID-19. Rearrangement joined TRBV5-1 to TRBJ2-5; TRBD1 is possibly the D segment (6 matching bases). What was sequenced was PBMCs or T cells enriched from blood (not recorded which). The CDR3: CASSSPAGAETQYF. The DNA sequence reads TGCGCCAGCAGCTCTCCGGCAGGGGCAGAGACCCAGTACTTC.